This T cell receptor beta chain was profiled in a study of glioma-infiltrating T cells. Study-level findings and limits: Gliomas, especially low-grade, showed above-expected tissue-blood divergence; non-neoplastic patients showed below. Very few CDR3 sequences were shared between tissue and blood.

This CDR3 is built from 14 residues. Trimming took 4 bases from V and 2 from J; bases not matched to a gene: 8. Germline-derived CDR1 and CDR2 are DFQATT and SNEGSKA (reference sequence). Concerning this clonotype itself: Its antigen is unknown. This may be a read error, as it is one base from a much larger clone.

Using RNA template, CDR3s of TCR alpha and beta were amplified with iRepertoire arm-PCR. Input was roughly 95-400 ng of tissue mRNA or PBMC total RNA. TCRdb ran MiXCR on the multiplex PCR reads and lists one entry per CDR3 protein. The sample includes around 140,000 distinct CDR3 sequences, about 39% seen only once; the top ten take roughly 20%. This TCR came from a human donor with low-grade glioma or glioblastoma, undergoing nonglioma brain surgery, or in good health (not recorded which). The rearrangement uses TRBV20-1 and TRBJ2-7; 7 bases are shared with TRBD2. The sequenced material came from glioma tissue, nonneoplastic brain tissue, or PBMCs (not recorded which). Here the CDR3 DNA reads TGCAGTGCTACCCCGGGGGGTCCTACCTACGAGCAGTACTTC. It specifies CSATPGGPTYEQYF.